The source of this T cell receptor (beta chain) is a study of vaccination effects on CD4 cells after COVID-19. Expansion of antigen-specific CD4+ T cells with viral peptide pools was carried out by the ViraFEST assay before sequencing. The culture ran for roughly 10 days before CD4+ T cells were isolated. None of the vaccinated had previously contracted SARS-CoV-2, and their nucleocapsid antibodies tested negative. Each culture well received some 2.2 million PBMC. These cells were then cultured in IMDM with about 9.1 IU/ml IL-2 and roughly 10 ug/ml peptides. The count of this clone is one. Its target is not known. Sequencing was performed with immunoSEQ multiplex PCR; in TCRdb, only in-frame clones are kept and a portion is missing. The sample consists of some 68,000 clones, around 72% of them appearing once. The sequenced sample was CD4+ T cells from PBMCs cultured with HCoV-OC43 spike peptides, obtained before COVID-19 vaccination. The subset is: HCoV-OC43 spike overlapping peptide pool stimulation. This receptor was obtained from a human donor who received a COVID-19 vaccine.

For the CDR3, the DNA is TGTGCTAGTGGTCGCAGCCCAGGGGGCGCGAGTGAAAAACTGTTTTTT. This translates into CASGRSPGGASEKLFF. The rearrangement uses TRBV12-5 and TRBJ1-4; 8 nucleotides agree with TRBD1. Germline assignment: CDR1 LGHNT and CDR2 FRNRAP. The J segment lost 7 bases and the V segment lost 5 bases, leaving 12 bases of the junction unmatched. This CDR3 is built from 16 residues.